The 16 T cell receptor beta chains listed next were all sequenced from one sample in a study of blood T cell repertoires in COVID-19. Using immunoSEQ multiplex PCR, the repertoire was profiled, and TCRdb retains in-frame clones only, with some absent. The sample consists of about 150,000 clones, over 60% of them appearing once. Sequencing input: peripheral blood. The receptors originated from a man aged 50-60 years with acute or convalescent COVID-19.

This clone was picked up one time. The V gene is TRBV5-4, the J gene TRBJ2-3, with 8 nucleotides matching TRBD1. V lost 4 bases, J lost 0 bases, and 4 bases stayed unmatched. This CDR3 is built from 15 residues. Germline assignment: CDR1 SGHNT and CDR2 YYREEE (reference sequence). The CDR3, as DNA: TGTGCCAGCAGCGTAGGACAGGGTAGCACAGATACGCAGTATTTT. Translated, it gives CASSVGQGSTDTQYF.

The CDR3 DNA reads as TGTGCCAGCACCGCAACAGGGGCCCACGAGCAGTACTTC. As protein: CASTATGAHEQYF. This chain links TRBV6-5 with TRBJ2-7; TRBD1 matches 7 bases. The V gene end was trimmed by 7 bases and the J gene end by 5 bases; junction bases not matched to a gene: 8. This CDR3 comprises 13 residues. Germline assignment: CDR1 MNHEY and CDR2 SVGAGI.

This rearrangement joins TRBV7-6 to TRBJ2-3, with D uncertain. CDR3 length equals 16 residues. Germline CDR1 is SGHVS and CDR2 is FNYEAQ. The V and J ends lost 7 bases and 0 bases respectively, with 17 bases between them. This CDR3 is CASILIAPLSTDTQYF. DNA for the CDR3: TGTGCCAGCATCCTAATCGCCCCTCTTAGCACAGATACGCAGTATTTT.

The CDR3 here is CASSVEYRGLDEQYF. The CDR3 region has the DNA TGTGCCAGCAGCGTTGAGTACAGGGGTTTGGACGAGCAGTACTTC. The rearrangement joins TRBV9 to TRBJ2-7, with TRBD1 matching over 7 bases. The germline V gene has CDR1 SGDLS and CDR2 YYNGEE. The CDR3 has 15 residues. J was trimmed by 5 bases and V by 2 bases; bases with no gene match: 10.

This rearrangement joins TRBV7-3 to TRBJ2-3; TRBD1 matches at 8 bases. This CDR3 is 14 amino acids long. Germline V gene lookup returns CDR1 SGHTA and CDR2 FQGTGA. The V gene end was trimmed by 4 bases and the J gene end by 5 bases; junction bases not matched to a gene: 5. The CDR3 region has the DNA TGTGCCAGCAGCTCGCAGGGGGCGGGAGATACGCAGTATTTT. Its translation: CASSSQGAGDTQYF.

The chain has TRBV30 and TRBJ2-1; 9 bases match TRBD1. Germline V gene data show CDR1 as GTSNPN and CDR2 as SVGIG (reference sequence). The CDR3 sequence is 16 residues long. V trimming: 2 bases; J trimming: 3 bases; junction bases outside the gene matches: 8. CDR3 region: CAWSPFGTGIYNEQFF. The CDR3 DNA sequence: TGTGCCTGGAGTCCCTTCGGGACAGGGATCTACAATGAGCAGTTCTTC. Based on the CDR3 plus reference TRBV30 and TRBJ2-1, the full variable domain is SQTIHQWPATLVQPVGSPLSLECTVEGTSNPNLYWYRQAAGRGLQLLFYSVGIGQISSEVPQNLSASRPQDRQFILSSKKLLLSDSGFYLCAWSPFGTGIYNEQFFGPGTRLTVL.

The rearrangement uses TRBV27 and TRBJ2-1; tentatively, D is TRBD1 (6 bases). This CDR3 comprises 15 residues. Germline V gene lookup returns CDR1 MNHEY and CDR2 SMNVEV (reference sequence). V lost 2 bases and J 4 bases, leaving 12 bases between the germline ends. CDR3 region: CASSLETRGYNEQFF. The CDR3 DNA reads as TGTGCCAGCAGTTTAGAAACCAGGGGTTACAATGAGCAGTTCTTC.

The chain joins TRBV7-8 to TRBJ1-4, with 7 bases matching TRBD1. Germline V gene lookup returns CDR1 SGHVS and CDR2 FQNEAQ. V lost 2 bases and J lost 1; bases outside the gene matches: 4. This CDR3 region has 16 residues. The CDR3 region has the DNA TGTGCCAGCAGCTTAAGGGGGCCTCGAACTAATGAAAAACTGTTTTTT. It specifies CASSLRGPRTNEKLFF. The full variable domain, its missing parts supplied by reference TRBV7-8 and TRBJ1-4, is GAGVSQSPRYKVAKRGQDVALRCDPISGHVSLFWYQQALGQGPEFLTYFQNEAQLDKSGLPSDRFFAERPEGSVSTLKIQRTQQEDSAVYLCASSLRGPRTNEKLFFGSGTQLSVL.

The gene calls are TRBV5-1 and TRBJ1-2, with TRBD1 matching 10 bases. The CDR3 is made up of 13 amino acids. Losses at the gene ends were 5 bases for V and 6 bases for J; bases not matched to a gene: 4. Germline V CDR1 and CDR2: SGHRS, YFSETQ. CDR3 coding DNA: TGCGCCAGCAGACGGGACAGGGGTGATGGCTACACCTTC. As protein: CASRRDRGDGYTF.

This clone came up once. The DNA of the CDR3 is TGTGCCAGCTCCAACTACAATGAGCAGTTCTTC. Its protein is CASSNYNEQFF. The chain is built from TRBV18 and TRBJ2-1; D ambiguous. Trimming left V 6 bases short and J 3 bases short, with 3 bases between. Per the germline V gene, CDR1 is KGHSH and CDR2 is LQKENI. This CDR3 has 11 residues.

In its sample, this clone was seen once. This rearrangement joins TRBV25-1 to TRBJ1-5; 9 nucleotides line up with TRBD1. The ends lost 4 bases at V and 5 bases at J; junction bases unmatched: 6. Germline CDR1 and CDR2: MGHDK and SYGVNS. The CDR3 extends over 15 amino acids. CDR3 nucleotides: TGTGCCAGCAGTGGAGGACAGGGGCATGATCAGCCCCAGCATTTT. Protein sequence: CASSGGQGHDQPQHF.

The rearrangement joins TRBV5-1 to TRBJ2-1; TRBD2 aligns across 8 bases. V shed 0 bases, J shed 4 bases, and the junction held 6 bases outside the gene matches. Germline CDR1 SGHRS, CDR2 YFSETQ. The CDR3 is made up of 16 amino acids. CDR3 sequence reads: CASSLAPSGGYNEQFF. DNA of the CDR3: TGCGCCAGCAGCTTGGCCCCCAGCGGGGGTTACAATGAGCAGTTCTTC.

The J gene is TRBJ1-6, the V gene TRBV5-1, with 7 positions matching TRBD1. This CDR3 has 14 residues. CDR1 SGHRS and CDR2 YFSETQ come from the germline V gene. Losses at the gene ends were 3 bases for V and 7 bases for J; bases not matched to a gene: 4. DNA of the CDR3: TGCGCCAGCAGCTGGAGGGACAGCAATTCACCCCTCCACTTT. Translating it yields CASSWRDSNSPLHF.

This chain uses TRBV20-1 with TRBJ1-5; D is unclear. The CDR3 extends over 13 amino acids. The ends were cut back, 3 bases at V and 1 base at J, with 7 bases in the middle. Per the germline V gene, CDR1 is DFQATT and CDR2 is SNEGSKA (reference sequence). DNA for the CDR3: TGCAGTGCTAGTCCAGGAAGCAATCAGCCCCAGCATTTT. This gives the protein CSASPGSNQPQHF.

The chain has TRBV7-8 and TRBJ2-1; 7 positions agree with TRBD1. V shed 5 bases, J shed 1 base, and the junction held 8 bases outside the gene matches. This CDR3 spans 16 amino acids. Germline V CDR1 and CDR2: SGHVS, FQNEAQ. CDR3 protein: CASSRLNRGSYNEQFF. The DNA of the CDR3 is TGTGCCAGCAGCCGCTTAAACAGGGGTTCCTACAATGAGCAGTTCTTC.

V is TRBV7-2 and J is TRBJ1-6; 7 nucleotides agree with TRBD1. J lost 11 bases, V lost 5 bases, and 9 bases had no gene match. Germline CDR1 and CDR2: SGHTA and FQGNSA. The CDR3 runs 14 residues. DNA for the CDR3: TGTGCCAGCAGCCAGAGGACAGGCGGAGCACCCCTCCACTTT. The encoded protein is CASSQRTGGAPLHF.